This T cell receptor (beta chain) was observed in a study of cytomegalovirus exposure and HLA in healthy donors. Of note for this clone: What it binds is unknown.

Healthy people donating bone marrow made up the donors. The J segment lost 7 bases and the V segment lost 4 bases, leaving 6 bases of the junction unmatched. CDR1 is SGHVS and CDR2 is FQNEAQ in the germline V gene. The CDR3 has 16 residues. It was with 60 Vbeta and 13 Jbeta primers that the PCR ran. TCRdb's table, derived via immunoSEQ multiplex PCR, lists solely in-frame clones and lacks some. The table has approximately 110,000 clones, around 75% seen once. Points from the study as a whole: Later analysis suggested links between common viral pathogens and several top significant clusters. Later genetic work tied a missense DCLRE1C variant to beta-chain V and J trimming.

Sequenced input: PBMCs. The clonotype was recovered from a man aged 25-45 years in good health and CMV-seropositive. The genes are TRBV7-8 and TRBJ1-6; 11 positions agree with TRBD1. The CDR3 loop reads CASSYRTGGENSPLHF. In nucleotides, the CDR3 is TGTGCCAGCAGCTACAGGACAGGGGGCGAGAATTCACCCCTCCACTTT.